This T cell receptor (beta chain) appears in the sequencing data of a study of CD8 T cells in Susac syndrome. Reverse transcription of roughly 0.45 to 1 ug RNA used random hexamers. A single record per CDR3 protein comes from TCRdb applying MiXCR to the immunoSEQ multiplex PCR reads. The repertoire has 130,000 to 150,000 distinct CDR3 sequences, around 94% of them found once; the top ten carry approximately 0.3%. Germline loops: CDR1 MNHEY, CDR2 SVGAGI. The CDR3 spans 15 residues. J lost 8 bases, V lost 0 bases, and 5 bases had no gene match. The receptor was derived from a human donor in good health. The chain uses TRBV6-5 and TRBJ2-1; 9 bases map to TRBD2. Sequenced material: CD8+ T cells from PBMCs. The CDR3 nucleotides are TGTGCCAGCAGTTACTCGATGGTAGCGGGAGATGAGCAGTTCTTC. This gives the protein CASSYSMVAGDEQFF.